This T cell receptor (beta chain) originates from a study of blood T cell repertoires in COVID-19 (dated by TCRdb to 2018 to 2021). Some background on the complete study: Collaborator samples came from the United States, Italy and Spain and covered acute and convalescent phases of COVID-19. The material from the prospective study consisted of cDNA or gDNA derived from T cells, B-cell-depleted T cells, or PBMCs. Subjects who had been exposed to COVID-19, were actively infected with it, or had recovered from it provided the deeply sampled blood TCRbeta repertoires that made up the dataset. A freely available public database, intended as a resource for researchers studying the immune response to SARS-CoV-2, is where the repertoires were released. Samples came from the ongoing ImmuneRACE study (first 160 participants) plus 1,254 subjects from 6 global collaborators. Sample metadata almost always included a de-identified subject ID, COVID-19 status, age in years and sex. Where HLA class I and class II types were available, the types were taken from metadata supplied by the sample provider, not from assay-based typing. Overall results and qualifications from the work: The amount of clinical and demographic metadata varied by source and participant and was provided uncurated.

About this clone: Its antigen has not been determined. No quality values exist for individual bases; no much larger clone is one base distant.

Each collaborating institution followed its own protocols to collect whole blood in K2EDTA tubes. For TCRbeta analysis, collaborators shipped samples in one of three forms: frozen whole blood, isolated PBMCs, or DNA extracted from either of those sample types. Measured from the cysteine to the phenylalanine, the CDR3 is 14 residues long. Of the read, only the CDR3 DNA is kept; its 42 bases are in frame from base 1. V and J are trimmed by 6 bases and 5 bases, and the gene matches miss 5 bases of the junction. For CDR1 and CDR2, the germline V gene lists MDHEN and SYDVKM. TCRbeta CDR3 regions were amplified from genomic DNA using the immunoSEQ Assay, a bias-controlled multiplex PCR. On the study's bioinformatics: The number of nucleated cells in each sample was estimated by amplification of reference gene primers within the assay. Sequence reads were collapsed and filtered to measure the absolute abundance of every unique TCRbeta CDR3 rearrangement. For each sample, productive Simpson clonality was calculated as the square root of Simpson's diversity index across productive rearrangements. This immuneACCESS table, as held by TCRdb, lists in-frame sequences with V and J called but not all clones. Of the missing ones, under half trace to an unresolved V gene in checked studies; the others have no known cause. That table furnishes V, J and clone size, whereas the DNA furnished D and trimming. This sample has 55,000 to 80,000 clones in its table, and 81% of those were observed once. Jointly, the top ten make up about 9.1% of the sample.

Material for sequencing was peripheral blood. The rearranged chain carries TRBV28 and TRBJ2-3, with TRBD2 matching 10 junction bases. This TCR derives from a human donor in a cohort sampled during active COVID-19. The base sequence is TGTGCCAGCAGACCAGCGGGAGGGGTAGATACGCAGTATTTT. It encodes CASRPAGGVDTQYF.